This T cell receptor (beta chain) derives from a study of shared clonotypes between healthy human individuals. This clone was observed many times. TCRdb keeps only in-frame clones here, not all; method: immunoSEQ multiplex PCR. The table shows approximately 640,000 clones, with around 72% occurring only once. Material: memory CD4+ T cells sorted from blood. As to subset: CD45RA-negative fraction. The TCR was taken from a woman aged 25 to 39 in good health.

The CDR3 loop is CASSWGTGELFF. The CDR3 DNA is TGTGCCAGCAGTTGGGGCACCGGGGAGCTGTTTTTT. The chain carries TRBV27 and TRBJ2-2; D remains ambiguous. The CDR3 covers 12 residues. Trimming stripped 4 bases from V and 4 bases from J, with 4 bases between. Germline V lookup: CDR1 MNHEY, CDR2 SMNVEV (reference sequence).